This T cell receptor (beta chain) was sequenced for a study of cytomegalovirus exposure and HLA in healthy donors. Only a few counts were recorded for this clone. Antigen unknown. General study results and limits: The records held CMV serostatus as the only immune exposure information. Later analysis identified a missense DCLRE1C variant that was linked to TCR beta V- and J-gene trimming. The study designated 150 to 200 TCR beta chains cytomegalovirus-associated.

At collection, donors were nominally healthy, but unrecorded immune exposures were probable. 60 Vbeta and 13 Jbeta primers were used in PCR. Clones were read by immunoSEQ multiplex PCR, and TCRdb kept only the in-frame ones, dropping some. The table lists some 150,000 clones, roughly 82% of them singletons. What was sequenced was PBMCs. This clonotype originated in a man aged 50 to 59 in good health and CMV-seropositive.

The CDR3 loop is CASSQLAGASTDTQYF. CDR3 nucleotides: TGTGCCAGCAGCCAACTAGCGGGGGCTAGCACAGATACGCAGTATTTT. The chain has TRBV14 and TRBJ2-3, with TRBD2 identical over 10 bases. CDR3 length: 16 residues. Germline V gene lookup returns CDR1 SGHDN and CDR2 FVKESK. The V segment lost 2 bases and the J segment 0 bases; nucleotides outside the gene matches: 2.